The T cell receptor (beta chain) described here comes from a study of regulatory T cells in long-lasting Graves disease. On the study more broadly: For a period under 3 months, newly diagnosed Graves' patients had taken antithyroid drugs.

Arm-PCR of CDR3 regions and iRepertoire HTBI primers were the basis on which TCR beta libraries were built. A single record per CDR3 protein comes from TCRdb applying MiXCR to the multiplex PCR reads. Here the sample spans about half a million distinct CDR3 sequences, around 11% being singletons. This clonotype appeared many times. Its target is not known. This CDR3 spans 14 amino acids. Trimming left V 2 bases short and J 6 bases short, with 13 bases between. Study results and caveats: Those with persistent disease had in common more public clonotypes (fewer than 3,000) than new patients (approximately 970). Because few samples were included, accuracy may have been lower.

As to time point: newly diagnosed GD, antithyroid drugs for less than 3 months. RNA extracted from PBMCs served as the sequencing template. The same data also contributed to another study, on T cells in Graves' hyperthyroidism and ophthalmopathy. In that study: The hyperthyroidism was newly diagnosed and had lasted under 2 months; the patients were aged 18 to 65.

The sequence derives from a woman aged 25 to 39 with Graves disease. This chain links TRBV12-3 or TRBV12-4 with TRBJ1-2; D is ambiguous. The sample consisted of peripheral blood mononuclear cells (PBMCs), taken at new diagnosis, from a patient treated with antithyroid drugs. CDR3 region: CASSLRRPYDGYTF. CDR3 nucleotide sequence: TGTGCCAGCAGTTTACGCAGGCCGTATGATGGCTACACCTTC.